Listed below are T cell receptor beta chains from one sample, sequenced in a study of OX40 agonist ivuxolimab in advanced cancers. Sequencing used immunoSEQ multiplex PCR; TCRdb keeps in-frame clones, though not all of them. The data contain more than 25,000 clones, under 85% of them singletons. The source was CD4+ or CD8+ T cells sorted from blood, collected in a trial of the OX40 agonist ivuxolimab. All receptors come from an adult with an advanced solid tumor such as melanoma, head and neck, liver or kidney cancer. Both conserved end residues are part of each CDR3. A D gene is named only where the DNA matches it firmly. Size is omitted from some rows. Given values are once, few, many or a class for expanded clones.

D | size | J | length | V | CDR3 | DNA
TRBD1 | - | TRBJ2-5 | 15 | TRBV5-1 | CASSTGAGQGETQYF | TGCGCCAGCAGCACGGGTGCGGGACAGGGTGAGACCCAGTACTTC
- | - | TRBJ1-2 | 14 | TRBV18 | CASSPRDGLYGYTF | TGTGCCAGCTCACCACGGGACGGACTCTATGGCTACACCTTC
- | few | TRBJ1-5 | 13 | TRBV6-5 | CASSYGIHQPQHF | TGTGCCAGCAGTTACGGCATCCATCAGCCCCAGCATTTT
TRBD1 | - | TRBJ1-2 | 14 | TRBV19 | CASSIVGQGHGYTF | TGTGCCAGTAGTATAGTTGGACAGGGCCATGGCTACACCTTC
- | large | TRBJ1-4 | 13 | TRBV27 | CATSEEGNEKLFF | TGTGCCACCTCAGAAGAGGGTAATGAAAAACTGTTTTTT
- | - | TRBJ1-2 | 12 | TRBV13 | CAIPGADGYYTF | TGTGCCATCCCTGGGGCGGACGGATACTACACCTTC
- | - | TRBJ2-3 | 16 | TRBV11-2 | CASSLRFPTATDTQYF | TGTGCCAGCAGCCTTCGTTTTCCTACCGCGACGGATACGCAGTATTTT
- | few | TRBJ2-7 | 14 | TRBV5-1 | CASSLASHVYEQYF | TGCGCCAGCAGCTTGGCCTCACATGTCTACGAGCAGTACTTC
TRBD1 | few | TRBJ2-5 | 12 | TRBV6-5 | CASTGQGETQYF | TGTGCCAGCACGGGACAGGGGGAGACCCAGTACTTC
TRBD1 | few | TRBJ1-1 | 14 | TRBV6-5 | CASSYSYRGDEAFF | TGTGCCAGCAGTTACTCCTACAGGGGGGATGAAGCTTTCTTT
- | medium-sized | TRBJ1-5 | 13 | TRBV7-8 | CASSLVGYQPQHF | TGTGCCAGCAGCTTAGTCGGTTATCAGCCCCAGCATTTT
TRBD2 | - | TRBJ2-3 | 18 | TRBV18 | CASSPKTSGTIQIDTQYF | TGTGCCAGCTCACCAAAGACCTCCGGGACTATTCAGATAGATACGCAGTATTTT
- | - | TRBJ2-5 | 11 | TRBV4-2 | CASSQQETQYF | TGTGCCAGCAGCCAACAAGAGACCCAGTACTTC
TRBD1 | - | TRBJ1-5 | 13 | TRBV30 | CAWSTGGRQPQHF | TGTGCCTGGAGCACAGGGGGCAGGCAGCCCCAGCATTTT
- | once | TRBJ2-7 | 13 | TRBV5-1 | CASSLGYNYEQYF | TGCGCCAGCAGCTTGGGATACAACTACGAGCAGTACTTC
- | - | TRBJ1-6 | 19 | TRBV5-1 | CASSPLGWIRVSDNSPLHF | TGCGCCAGCAGCCCTTTAGGGTGGATCAGGGTTTCCGATAATTCACCCCTCCACTTT
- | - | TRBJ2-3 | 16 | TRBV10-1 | CASSEGGLLSPDTQYF | TGCGCCAGCAGTGAGGGAGGGCTCTTGTCACCAGATACGCAGTATTTT
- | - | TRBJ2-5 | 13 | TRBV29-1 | CSVEQAYQETQYF | TGCAGCGTTGAACAGGCTTACCAAGAGACCCAGTACTTC
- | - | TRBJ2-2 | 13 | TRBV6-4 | CASSDRDTGELFF | TGTGCCAGCAGTGACAGGGACACCGGGGAGCTGTTTTTT
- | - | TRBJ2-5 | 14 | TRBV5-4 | CASSQDVGGETQYF | TGTGCCAGCAGCCAAGATGTGGGGGGAGAGACCCAGTACTTC
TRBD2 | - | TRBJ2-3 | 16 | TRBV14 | CASSQGTSALRGTQYF | TGTGCCAGCAGCCAAGGGACTAGCGCCCTGAGGGGTACGCAGTATTTT
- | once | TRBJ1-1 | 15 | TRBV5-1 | CASSGGGLSWTEAFF | TGCGCCAGCAGCGGAGGGGGGTTGAGTTGGACTGAAGCTTTCTTT
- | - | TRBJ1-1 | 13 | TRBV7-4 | CASSFFAGTEAFF | TGTGCCAGCAGCTTTTTCGCGGGGACTGAAGCTTTCTTT
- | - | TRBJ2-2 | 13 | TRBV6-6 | CASRVLDSGELFF | TGTGCCAGCAGGGTTTTGGACTCCGGGGAGCTGTTTTTT
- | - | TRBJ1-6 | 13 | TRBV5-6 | CASSGGTNSPLHF | TGTGCCAGCAGCGGGGGTACCAATTCACCCCTCCACTTT
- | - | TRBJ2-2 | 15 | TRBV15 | CATSRERGGWGELFF | TGTGCCACCAGCAGAGAAAGGGGAGGTTGGGGGGAGCTGTTTTTT
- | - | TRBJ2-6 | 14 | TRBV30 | CAWSGGSGANVLTF | TGTGCCTGGAGTGGCGGCTCTGGGGCCAACGTCCTGACTTTC
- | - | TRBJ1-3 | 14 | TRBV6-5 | CASSYGGGGNTIYF | TGTGCCAGCAGTTACGGGGGTGGTGGAAACACCATATATTTT
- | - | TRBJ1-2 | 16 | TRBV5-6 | CASSLGTVNANYGYTF | TGTGCCAGCAGCTTGGGGACAGTAAATGCTAACTATGGCTACACCTTC
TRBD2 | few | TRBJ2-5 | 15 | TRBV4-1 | CASSPGLAGQETQYF | TGCGCCAGCAGCCCGGGACTAGCGGGACAAGAGACCCAGTACTTC
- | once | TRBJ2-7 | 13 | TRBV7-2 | CASSFIPSYEQYF | TGTGCCAGCAGCTTCATTCCGAGTTACGAGCAGTACTTC
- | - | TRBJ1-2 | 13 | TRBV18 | CASSPGGLGGYTF | TGTGCCAGCTCACCAGGGGGGCTGGGTGGCTACACCTTC
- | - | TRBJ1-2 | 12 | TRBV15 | CATSPGVYGYTF | TGTGCCACCTCCCCAGGGGTCTATGGCTACACCTTC
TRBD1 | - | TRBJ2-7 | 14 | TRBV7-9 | CASSSQGVHDGQYF | TGTGCCAGCAGCTCACAGGGGGTTCACGACGGGCAGTACTTC
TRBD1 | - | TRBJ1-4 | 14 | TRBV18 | CASSPGTGGEKLFF | TGTGCCAGCTCACCCGGGACAGGAGGAGAAAAACTGTTTTTT
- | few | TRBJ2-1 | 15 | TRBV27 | CASREDKASYNEQFF | TGTGCCAGCAGAGAAGACAAGGCCTCCTACAATGAGCAGTTCTTC
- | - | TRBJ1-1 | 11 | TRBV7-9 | CASRRQSEAFF | TGTGCCAGCAGAAGACAGTCTGAAGCTTTCTTT
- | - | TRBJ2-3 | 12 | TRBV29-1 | CSVEASTDTQYF | TGCAGCGTTGAGGCTAGCACAGATACGCAGTATTTT
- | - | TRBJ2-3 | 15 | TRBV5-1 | CASSLAGALTDTQYF | TGCGCCAGCAGCTTGGCAGGGGCCCTCACAGATACGCAGTATTTT
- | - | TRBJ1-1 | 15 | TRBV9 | CASSGTPLLNTEAFF | TGTGCCAGCAGCGGAACCCCTCTTTTGAACACTGAAGCTTTCTTT
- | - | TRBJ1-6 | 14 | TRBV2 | CASSAGAINSPLHF | TGTGCCAGCAGTGCAGGGGCGATTAATTCACCCCTCCACTTT
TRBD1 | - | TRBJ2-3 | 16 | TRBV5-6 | CASSLRRTGGTDTQYF | TGTGCCAGCAGCTTGCGTCGGACAGGGGGCACAGATACGCAGTATTTT
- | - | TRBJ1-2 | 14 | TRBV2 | CASSGQDGPYGYTF | TGTGCCAGCAGTGGGCAGGACGGTCCCTATGGCTACACCTTC
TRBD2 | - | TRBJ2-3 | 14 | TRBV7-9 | CASSPGLAPDTQYF | TGTGCCAGCAGCCCCGGACTAGCTCCAGATACGCAGTATTTT
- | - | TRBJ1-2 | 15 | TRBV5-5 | CASSLAGDVAQGYTF | TGTGCCAGCAGCTTGGCCGGGGATGTGGCGCAGGGCTACACCTTC
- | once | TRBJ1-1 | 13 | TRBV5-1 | CASSRQGFSEAFF | TGCGCCAGCAGCAGGCAGGGATTCTCTGAAGCTTTCTTT
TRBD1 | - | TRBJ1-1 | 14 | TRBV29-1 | CSATVGTGQTEAFF | TGCAGCGCCACGGTCGGGACAGGGCAAACTGAAGCTTTCTTT
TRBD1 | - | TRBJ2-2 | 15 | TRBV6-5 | CASSSGQGNTGELFF | TGTGCCAGCAGTTCCGGACAGGGGAACACCGGGGAGCTGTTTTTT
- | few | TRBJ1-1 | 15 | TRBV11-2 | CASSLGAGLNTEAFF | TGTGCCAGCAGCTTAGGGGCGGGATTGAACACTGAAGCTTTCTTT
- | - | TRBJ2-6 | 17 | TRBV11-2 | CASSPRQGSSGANVLTF | TGTGCCAGCAGCCCCAGGCAGGGGAGCTCTGGGGCCAACGTCCTGACTTTC
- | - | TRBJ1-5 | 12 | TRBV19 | CASSIWNQPQHF | TGTGCCAGTAGTATATGGAATCAGCCCCAGCATTTT
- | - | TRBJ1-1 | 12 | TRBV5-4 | CASSLGDTGAFF | TGTGCCAGCAGCCTGGGCGATACCGGGGCTTTCTTT
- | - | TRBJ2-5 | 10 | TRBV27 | CVSMGETQYF | TGTGTCAGCATGGGAGAGACCCAGTACTTC
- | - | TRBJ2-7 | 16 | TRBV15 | CATSRGLKQGTYEQYF | TGTGCCACCAGCAGGGGACTGAAACAGGGCACGTACGAGCAGTACTTC
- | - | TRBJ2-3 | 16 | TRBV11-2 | CASSLGGGLITDTQYF | TGTGCCAGCAGCTTAGGTGGGGGCCTAATCACAGATACGCAGTATTTT